This T cell receptor beta chain was found in a study of blood T cells in healthy people across ages. Total RNA was extracted at no less than 5 micrograms per sample. Primers used in a second PCR of about 7 to 12 cycles were a sample-barcoded 5' primer and a J-beta primer mix. CDR3-containing paired-end reads numbered at least 3 million in each sample. TCRdb redid the calling of the 5' RACE reads with MiXCR, one entry per CDR3 protein. This sample has about 640,000 distinct CDR3 sequences, with about 53% found just once. Trimming cost V 2 bases and J 0 bases, with 14 bases left between them. Germline CDR1 is ENHRY and CDR2 is SYGVKD. The CDR3 is made up of 17 amino acids. This clonotype is a singleton in its sample.

The specimen sequenced was blood. The chain combines TRBV10-3 with TRBJ2-1; TRBD2 is a possible D gene (7 bases). This TCR was sampled from a man aged 60 to 75 in good health. CDR3 nucleotides: TGTGCCATCAGTGAGCCGGGGGGCCCGAGCTCCTACAATGAGCAGTTCTTC. As protein: CAISEPGGPSSYNEQFF.